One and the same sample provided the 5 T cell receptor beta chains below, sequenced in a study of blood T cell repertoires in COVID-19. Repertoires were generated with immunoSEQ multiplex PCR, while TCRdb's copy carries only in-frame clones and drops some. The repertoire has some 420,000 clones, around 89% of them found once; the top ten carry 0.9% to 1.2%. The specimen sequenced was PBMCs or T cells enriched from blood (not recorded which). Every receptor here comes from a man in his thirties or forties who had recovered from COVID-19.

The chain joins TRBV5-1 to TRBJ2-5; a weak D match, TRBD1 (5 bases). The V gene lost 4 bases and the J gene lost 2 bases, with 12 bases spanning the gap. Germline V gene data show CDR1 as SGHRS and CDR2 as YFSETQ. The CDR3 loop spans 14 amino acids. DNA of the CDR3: TGCGCCAGCAGCCCTGGACACGAACAAGAGACCCAGTACTTC. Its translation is CASSPGHEQETQYF.

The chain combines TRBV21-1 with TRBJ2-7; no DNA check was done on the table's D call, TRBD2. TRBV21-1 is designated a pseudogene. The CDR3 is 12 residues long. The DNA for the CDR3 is TGTGCCAGCAGCACCACTAGCGGGAGCTCTTACTTC. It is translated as CASSTTSGSSYF.

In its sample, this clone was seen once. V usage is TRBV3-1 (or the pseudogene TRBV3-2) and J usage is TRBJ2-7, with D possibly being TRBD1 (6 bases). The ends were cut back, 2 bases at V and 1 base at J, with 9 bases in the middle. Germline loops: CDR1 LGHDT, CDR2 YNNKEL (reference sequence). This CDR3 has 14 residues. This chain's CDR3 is CASSQRQASYEQYF. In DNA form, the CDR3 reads TGTGCCAGCAGCCAACGACAGGCTTCCTACGAGCAGTACTTC.

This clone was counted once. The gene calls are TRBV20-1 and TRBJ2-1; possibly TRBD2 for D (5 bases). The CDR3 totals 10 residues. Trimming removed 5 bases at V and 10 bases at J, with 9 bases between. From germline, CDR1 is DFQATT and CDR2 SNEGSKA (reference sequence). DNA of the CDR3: TGCAGTGCTTTTCGCGGGGAGCAGTTCTTC. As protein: CSAFRGEQFF.

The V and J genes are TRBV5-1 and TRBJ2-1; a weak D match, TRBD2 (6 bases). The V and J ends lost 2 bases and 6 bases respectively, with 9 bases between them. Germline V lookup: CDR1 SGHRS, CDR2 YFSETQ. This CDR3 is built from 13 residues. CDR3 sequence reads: CASSFNSGNEQFF. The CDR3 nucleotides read TGCGCCAGCAGCTTTAATAGCGGCAATGAGCAGTTCTTC.